A single sample gave rise to the 12 T cell receptor beta chains below, sequenced in a study of CD8+ T cells in alopecia areata. Extracted RNA was reverse transcribed into cDNA, the sequencing template. Profiled with immunoSEQ multiplex PCR; TCRdb holds only in-frame clones, not every one. The profile shows 110,000 or so clones, approximately 50% of them singletons. The sequenced sample was NKG2D-low CD8+ T cells sorted from blood. These receptors came from a human donor with alopecia areata.

This clone was detected only a few times. The rearrangement joins TRBV27 to TRBJ2-3; tentative D call: TRBD1 (6 bases). Trimming pared 2 bases from V and 3 bases from J, leaving 15 bases between. Germline-derived CDR1 and CDR2 are MNHEY and SMNVEV (reference sequence). The CDR3 consists of 16 residues. CDR3: CASSLQGRIGTDTQYF. The CDR3 nucleotides read TGTGCCAGCAGTTTACAGGGGCGAATCGGTACAGATACGCAGTATTTT.

This chain connects TRBV7-3 to TRBJ2-7, with 12 bases lining up with TRBD1. The J segment lost 3 bases and the V segment lost 5 bases, leaving 5 bases of the junction unmatched. The length of the CDR3 is 15 residues. CDR1 and CDR2 (germline): SGHTA, FQGTGA. The CDR3 DNA is TGTGCCAGCAGCAACCGGGACAGGGGGCGCTACGAGCAGTACTTC. Translation gives CASSNRDRGRYEQYF. Filled out from reference TRBV7-3 and TRBJ2-7, the complete variable domain reads GAGVSQTPSNKVTEKGKYVELRCDPISGHTALYWYRQSLGQGPEFLIYFQGTGAADDSGLPNDRFFAVRPEGSVSTLKIQRTERGDSAVYLCASSNRDRGRYEQYFGPGTRLTVT.

The sample holds a few counts of this clone. V usage is TRBV23-1 and J usage is TRBJ2-3; D is undetermined. TRBV23-1 is assigned to the ORF class and has an uncertain function. V was pared by 0 bases and J by 4 bases, with 14 bases between. This CDR3 comprises 16 residues. CDR3 in DNA: TGCGCCAGCAGTCAATCTGGGGTTAAAGAACCAGATACGCAGTATTTT. This codes for CASSQSGVKEPDTQYF.

The chain uses TRBV2 and TRBJ2-7; D not certain. V was pared by 6 bases and J by 3 bases, with 12 bases between. CDR1 is SNHLY and CDR2 is FYNNEI in the germline V gene. The CDR3 contains 13 residues. This CDR3 is CASRPRTHYEQYF. In DNA, the CDR3 is TGTGCCAGCAGACCCAGGACGCACTACGAGCAGTACTTC.

The chain joins TRBV6-5 to TRBJ2-3; 9 bases map to TRBD1. After removal of 4 bases from V and 2 bases from J, the junction contained 1 base not matched to a gene. Germline lookup yields CDR1 MNHEY and CDR2 SVGAGI. The CDR3 has 14 amino acids. The CDR3 coding sequence is TGTGCCAGCAGTTGGACAGGGGCCACAGATACGCAGTATTTT. Its protein product is CASSWTGATDTQYF.

This clone was recorded once. The V and J genes are TRBV4-2 and TRBJ1-1, with D tentatively TRBD1 (6 bases). The CDR3 length is 15 residues. Trimming cost V 5 bases and J 5 bases, with 18 bases left between them. Germline loops: CDR1 LGHNA, CDR2 YNFKEQ. The CDR3 reads CASSAEGGIRTEAFF. The CDR3 DNA is TGTGCCAGCAGCGCAGAGGGGGGGATTCGGACTGAAGCTTTCTTT.

The rearrangement uses TRBV9 and TRBJ2-2, with 8 bases identical to TRBD1. Germline V gene data show CDR1 as SGDLS and CDR2 as YYNGEE. The V segment lost 3 bases and the J segment 3 bases; nucleotides outside the gene matches: 4. CDR3 length equals 15 residues. The CDR3 DNA reads as TGTGCCAGCAGCGCTGACAGGGGATACACCGGGGAGCTGTTTTTT. This sequence encodes CASSADRGYTGELFF. Full variable domain (outside the CDR3, taken from reference TRBV9 and TRBJ2-2): DSGVTQTPKHLITATGQRVTLRCSPRSGDLSVYWYQQSLDQGLQFLIQYYNGEERAKGNILERFSAQQFPDLHSELNLSSLELGDSALYFCASSADRGYTGELFFGEGSRLTVL.

The CDR3 DNA reads as TGCGCCAGCAGCCAAGATTGGACTGAAACAGAGACCCAGTACTTC. Encoded protein: CASSQDWTETETQYF. The V call is TRBV4-1, the J call TRBJ2-5; tentative D call: TRBD2 (5 bases). V lost 0 bases, J lost 4 bases, and 12 bases lay in between. CDR3 length: 15 residues. Germline CDR1 and CDR2: MGHRA and YSYEKL.

The gene calls are TRBV7-3 and TRBJ2-2; the match to TRBD2 covers 12 bases. CDR1 and CDR2 (germline): SGHTA, FQGTGA. CDR3 length equals 15 residues. J was trimmed by 5 bases and V by 2 bases; bases with no gene match: 0. DNA of the CDR3: TGTGCCAGCAGCTTAGGGACTAGCGGGACCGGGGAGCTGTTTTTT. Its protein is CASSLGTSGTGELFF.

This clone was observed a few times. The chain uses TRBV28 and TRBJ2-1; no firm D call. Per the germline V gene, CDR1 is MDHEN and CDR2 is SYDVKM. CDR3 length equals 15 residues. V was cut by 8 bases and J by 1 base, with 15 bases left in between. The CDR3 region is CASDSQGYSYNEQFF. In nucleotides, the CDR3 is TGTGCCAGCGACTCCCAAGGCTATTCCTACAATGAGCAGTTCTTC. The variable domain in full, with the rest retrieved from reference TRBV28 and TRBJ2-1, is DVKVTQSSRYLVKRTGEKVFLECVQDMDHENMFWYRQDPGLGLRLIYFSYDVKMKEKGDIPEGYSVSREKKERFSLILESASTNQTSMYLCASDSQGYSYNEQFFGPGTRLTVL.

This clone was counted a few times. The chain has TRBV4-1 and TRBJ2-2; 7 bases align to TRBD1. V was clipped by 2 bases and J by 0 bases; unmatched bases: 3. The CDR3 runs to 16 residues. Germline assignment: CDR1 MGHRA and CDR2 YSYEKL. The CDR3 protein is CASSQSGTANTGELFF. In DNA form, the CDR3 reads TGCGCCAGCAGCCAATCCGGGACAGCGAACACCGGGGAGCTGTTTTTT.

The genes are TRBV29-1 and TRBJ2-1; D possibly corresponds to TRBD2 (5 bases). The CDR3 consists of 15 residues. Germline CDR1 reads SQVTM; CDR2 reads ANQGSEA. The V gene lost 2 bases and the J gene lost 4 bases, with 15 bases spanning the gap. CDR3 DNA sequence: TGCAGCGTTGAATATTTCGGACTGGAATACAATGAGCAGTTCTTC. Its protein product is CSVEYFGLEYNEQFF.